Sequencing of this T cell receptor (beta chain) was carried out in a study of blood T cell repertoires in COVID-19. V shed 6 bases and J shed 4 bases, with 19 bases lying between them. CDR3 size: 16 residues. The germline CDR1 and CDR2 sequences are SEHNR and FQNEAQ (reference sequence). Some clones are missing from TCRdb's copy, which holds only in-frame ones; the method was immunoSEQ multiplex PCR. Of about 240,000 clones listed, around nine tenths are singletons. The gene calls are TRBV7-9 and TRBJ1-5; possible D gene TRBD1, 6 bases. The specimen was peripheral blood. The sequence was collected from a woman between 70 and 85 years old with active or convalescent COVID-19. The CDR3 DNA is TGTGCCAGCAGTTTGGGAACAGGGTATGGAAATCAGCCCCAGCATTTT. Its protein product is CASSLGTGYGNQPQHF.